One and the same sample provided the 27 T cell receptor beta chains below, sequenced in a study of blood T cell repertoires in COVID-19. The protocol was immunoSEQ multiplex PCR, while the TCRdb copy is restricted to in-frame clones and leaves out a portion. The data show 150,000 to 200,000 clones, 80% to 85% seen once. Sequencing was carried out using peripheral blood. The receptors stem from a human donor with acute or convalescent COVID-19. The donor label of this sample is uncertain.

This rearrangement joins TRBV5-5 to TRBJ2-5; a possible D gene is TRBD2 (6 bases). CDR1 SGHKS and CDR2 YYEKEE come from the germline V gene (reference sequence). V lost 6 bases and J 5 bases, leaving 26 bases between the germline ends. The CDR3 is made up of 17 amino acids. The CDR3 region has the DNA TGTGCCAGCACCGCGGACATGGCCCCCTTTGCGGGGGAGACCCAGTACTTC. This translates into CASTADMAPFAGETQYF.

The V gene is TRBV11-2, the J gene TRBJ2-3; D ambiguous. V lost 4 bases, J lost 2 bases, and 7 bases lay in between. The CDR3 runs 13 residues. The germline gives CDR1 SGHAT, CDR2 FQNNGV. CDR3 coding DNA: TGTGCCAGCAGCTCCCCCTCCACAGATACGCAGTATTTT. It codes for CASSSPSTDTQYF.

The chain is built from TRBV6-1 and TRBJ2-3, with D tentatively TRBD2 (5 bases). V lost 2 bases and J 5 bases, leaving 11 bases between the germline ends. The CDR3 loop spans 14 amino acids. The germline gives CDR1 MNHNS, CDR2 SASEGT. CDR3 region: CASSELEAVDTQYF. The CDR3 coding sequence is TGTGCCAGCAGTGAATTGGAGGCAGTAGATACGCAGTATTTT.

The rearrangement links TRBV6-5 to TRBJ1-2; the match to TRBD1 covers 9 bases. V shed 6 bases, J shed 8 bases, and the junction held 7 bases outside the gene matches. Germline values: CDR1 MNHEY, CDR2 SVGAGI. The CDR3 spans 13 residues. Here the CDR3 reads CASSRGQGMGYTF. CDR3 nucleotides: TGTGCCAGCAGCCGGGGACAGGGCATGGGCTACACCTTC.

The chain has TRBV28 and TRBJ1-2; TRBD1 agrees at 9 bases. Per germline, CDR1 MDHEN and CDR2 SYDVKM. The V segment lost 6 bases and the J segment 8 bases; nucleotides outside the gene matches: 13. This CDR3 region has 15 residues. The CDR3 sequence is CASSSGTGILAGYTF. DNA for the CDR3: TGTGCCAGCAGCTCCGGGACAGGGATCCTAGCCGGCTACACCTTC.

This chain joins TRBV6-6 and TRBJ1-1; 7 bases map to TRBD1. Germline CDR1 and CDR2: MNHNY and SVGAGI (reference sequence). The CDR3 loop spans 12 amino acids. V was pared by 2 bases and J by 11 bases, with 5 bases of the junction left unmatched. CDR3 region: CASSYGQAAAFF. In DNA form, the CDR3 reads TGTGCCAGCAGTTACGGACAGGCCGCGGCTTTCTTT.

This chain joins TRBV18 and TRBJ2-3, with TRBD1 identical over 8 bases. CDR3 size: 14 residues. Germline V CDR1 and CDR2: KGHSH, LQKENI. V gave up 2 bases and J gave up 5 bases; unmatched junction bases: 3. CDR3 DNA sequence: TGTGCCAGCTCACCAGAGACAGGGGAAGATACGCAGTATTTT. This sequence encodes CASSPETGEDTQYF.

The chain couples TRBV7-9 to TRBJ1-4; TRBD1 matches 11 bases. Germline trimming cut 5 bases from V and 11 bases from J; bases unmatched to any gene: 7. The length of the CDR3 is 14 residues. Germline V lookup: CDR1 SEHNR, CDR2 FQNEAQ (reference sequence). CDR3 region: CASSPGQGADKLFF. The CDR3 nucleotides read TGTGCCAGCAGCCCAGGACAGGGGGCTGACAAACTGTTTTTT.

The chain has TRBV6-1 and TRBJ1-2; 7 bases agree with TRBD1. CDR1 and CDR2 (germline): MNHNS, SASEGT. The CDR3 runs 15 residues. The V gene end was trimmed by 3 bases and the J gene end by 0 bases; junction bases not matched to a gene: 4. The CDR3 sequence: CASSEDRRPNYGYTF. CDR3 coding DNA: TGTGCCAGCAGTGAGGACAGGAGGCCTAACTATGGCTACACCTTC.

The chain uses TRBV6-5 and TRBJ2-7; 11 bases match TRBD2. The CDR3 runs 15 residues. V dropped 5 bases and J dropped 7; count of bases not matched to a gene: 10. Per the germline V gene, CDR1 is MNHEY and CDR2 is SVGAGI. CDR3 bases: TGTGCCAGCAGTACTTTAGCGGGAGGGCCGGGGGAGCAGTACTTC. It translates to CASSTLAGGPGEQYF.

On this clone: Additional DNA sequences in this sample encode the identical CDR3. The rearrangement links TRBV5-1 to TRBJ2-1; 7 bases map to TRBD1. This CDR3 is 15 amino acids long. Germline CDR1 SGHRS, CDR2 YFSETQ. The trim removed 0 bases at V and 1 base at J, leaving 1 base unmatched. Here the CDR3 DNA reads TGCGCCAGCAGCTTGGAACAGGGGTCCTACAATGAGCAGTTCTTC. Protein product: CASSLEQGSYNEQFF.

This clone was recorded a few times. The chain employs TRBV4-1 and TRBJ2-2; TRBD1 matches 8 bases. Losses at the gene ends were 6 bases for V and 10 bases for J; bases not matched to a gene: 7. There are 13 residues in the CDR3. CDR1 MGHRA and CDR2 YSYEKL come from the germline V gene. The CDR3 nucleotides read TGCGCCAGCAGGAGCCTGGGACAGGAGGAGCTGTTTTTT. Residues: CASRSLGQEELFF.

This chain connects TRBV12-5 to TRBJ1-5, with TRBD1 matching over 8 bases. Germline V gene lookup returns CDR1 LGHNT and CDR2 FRNRAP. This CDR3 spans 13 amino acids. J gave up 6 bases and V 5 bases, and 3 bases lay outside the gene matches. This CDR3 reads CASGGTGGQPQHF. CDR3 coding DNA: TGTGCTAGTGGTGGCACAGGGGGTCAGCCCCAGCATTTT.

J is TRBJ1-2 and V is TRBV9, with no clear D. The CDR3 consists of 12 residues. CDR1 and CDR2 from the germline V gene are SGDLS and YYNGEE. Trimming pared 6 bases from V and 2 bases from J, leaving 8 bases between. Here the CDR3 DNA reads TGTGCCAGCAACACACCCAACTATGGCTACACCTTC. It specifies CASNTPNYGYTF.

This rearrangement joins TRBV3-1 (or the pseudogene TRBV3-2) to TRBJ1-2; TRBD1 might be the D (6 bases). CDR3 size: 14 residues. The V end was cut by 4 bases, the J end by 7 bases, with 16 bases between. Germline CDR1 LGHDT, CDR2 YNNKEL (reference sequence). The DNA of the CDR3 is TGTGCCAGCAGCCCCTCTCGCACAGGGCCTGGCTACACCTTC. As protein: CASSPSRTGPGYTF.

The chain joins TRBV13 to TRBJ2-4; 8 positions agree with TRBD2. CDR3 length equals 16 residues. The J segment lost 0 bases and the V segment lost 5 bases, leaving 6 bases of the junction unmatched. Germline V gives CDR1 PRHDT, CDR2 FYEKMQ (reference sequence). The CDR3 sequence is CASSPNSGVAKNIQYF. In DNA form, the CDR3 reads TGTGCCAGCAGCCCCAATAGCGGGGTAGCCAAAAACATTCAGTACTTC.

This clone occurred once. The chain combines TRBV19 with TRBJ2-3; weak D call: TRBD1 (5 bases). V lost 4 bases, J lost 0 bases, and 14 bases lay in between. The CDR3 runs 16 residues. Germline CDR1 reads LNHDA; CDR2 reads SQIVND (reference sequence). This chain's CDR3 is CASSTQGRPSTDTQYF. The DNA of the CDR3 is TGTGCCAGTAGTACCCAGGGAAGGCCTAGCACAGATACGCAGTATTTT.

This clone came up a few times. V is TRBV7-9 and J is TRBJ2-2, with TRBD2 as a possible D gene (5 bases). The V gene's germline CDR1 is SEHNR and CDR2 FQNEAQ (reference sequence). The ends were cut back, 2 bases at V and 3 bases at J, with 13 bases in the middle. The CDR3 is 16 residues long. CDR3 coding DNA: TGTGCCAGCAGCTTACGGGGAAATCGAGACACCGGGGAGCTGTTTTTT. Amino acids: CASSLRGNRDTGELFF. The variable domain in full, with the rest retrieved from reference TRBV7-9 and TRBJ2-2, is DTGVSQNPRHKITKRGQNVTFRCDPISEHNRLYWYRQTLGQGPEFLTYFQNEAQLEKSRLLSDRFSAERPKGSFSTLEIQRTEQGDSAMYLCASSLRGNRDTGELFFGEGSRLTVL.

The chain carries TRBV5-1 and TRBJ1-2, with D perhaps TRBD1 (6 bases). The V gene's germline CDR1 is SGHRS and CDR2 YFSETQ. The CDR3 consists of 13 residues. Trimming stripped 3 bases from V and 8 bases from J, with 14 bases between. For the CDR3, the DNA is TGCGCCAGCAGCTCTTCAGGGGACGGAGGCTACACCTTC. This translates into CASSSSGDGGYTF.

The chain uses TRBV5-5 and TRBJ2-1; 14 bases agree with TRBD2. The CDR3 consists of 20 residues. Losses at the gene ends were 2 bases for V and 4 bases for J; bases not matched to a gene: 14. The germline V gene has CDR1 SGHKS and CDR2 YYEKEE (reference sequence). The CDR3 protein is CASSLRPGTSGSARYNEQFF. CDR3 bases: TGTGCCAGCAGCTTACGTCCCGGGACTAGCGGGAGTGCTAGGTACAATGAGCAGTTCTTC.

This chain links TRBV30 with TRBJ1-4; D is undetermined. The CDR3 loop spans 12 amino acids. V lost 1 base and J lost 5, with 5 bases in between. Germline V gene sequence: CDR1 GTSNPN, CDR2 SVGIG (reference sequence). This CDR3 reads CAWSGGNEKLFF. In DNA form, the CDR3 reads TGTGCCTGGAGTGGAGGGAATGAAAAACTGTTTTTT.

The rearrangement uses TRBV2 and TRBJ2-7, with TRBD1 identical over 7 bases. Unmatched junction bases numbered 6, after V lost 6 bases and J lost 4 bases. Germline V gene data show CDR1 as SNHLY and CDR2 as FYNNEI. This CDR3 comprises 13 residues. Here the CDR3 reads CASSGTGAYEQYF. Here the CDR3 DNA reads TGTGCCAGCAGCGGAACAGGGGCTTACGAGCAGTACTTC.

The J gene is TRBJ2-7, the V gene TRBV7-9, with 8 bases that match TRBD1. J gave up 3 bases and V 3 bases, and 4 bases lay outside the gene matches. Germline CDR1 and CDR2: SEHNR and FQNEAQ (reference sequence). The CDR3 extends over 14 amino acids. The chain's CDR3 is CASSFTDRGYEQYF. CDR3 nucleotides: TGTGCCAGCAGCTTTACTGACAGGGGCTACGAGCAGTACTTC.

The V gene is TRBV3-1 (or the pseudogene TRBV3-2), the J gene TRBJ2-1; 7 bases fit TRBD2. The CDR3 covers 12 residues. The germline V gene encodes CDR1 LGHDT and CDR2 YNNKEL (reference sequence). V was pared by 4 bases and J by 6 bases, with 0 bases of the junction left unmatched. DNA for the CDR3: TGTGCCAGCAGCCGCGGGGGCAATGAGCAGTTCTTC. Translation gives CASSRGGNEQFF.

V and J are TRBV19 and TRBJ1-5; 9 bases line up with TRBD1. Germline CDR1 LNHDA, CDR2 SQIVND (reference sequence). J gave up 6 bases and V 5 bases, and 14 bases lay outside the gene matches. The CDR3 contains 17 residues. CDR3 coding DNA: TGTGCCAGTAGTGTATGGACAGGGGTTGGTAGGGGTCAGCCCCAGCATTTT. Translated: CASSVWTGVGRGQPQHF.

This clone was recorded only once. The gene calls are TRBV2 and TRBJ2-7; a weak D match, TRBD2 (6 bases). The length of the CDR3 is 17 residues. Germline assignment: CDR1 SNHLY and CDR2 FYNNEI. The V and J ends lost 6 bases and 2 bases respectively, with 23 bases between them. The CDR3, as DNA: TGTGCCAGCAGCGTTAGAACCGGGACTGAGACAGCCTACGAGCAGTACTTC. It specifies CASSVRTGTETAYEQYF.

The chain employs TRBV12-3 or TRBV12-4 and TRBJ1-4, with D perhaps TRBD1 (6 bases). Trimming cost V 6 bases and J 6 bases, with 11 bases left between them. The CDR3 spans 13 residues. CDR3 nucleotide sequence: TGTGCCAGCAGGCCGGGACATTATGAAAAACTGTTTTTT. It yields the protein CASRPGHYEKLFF.